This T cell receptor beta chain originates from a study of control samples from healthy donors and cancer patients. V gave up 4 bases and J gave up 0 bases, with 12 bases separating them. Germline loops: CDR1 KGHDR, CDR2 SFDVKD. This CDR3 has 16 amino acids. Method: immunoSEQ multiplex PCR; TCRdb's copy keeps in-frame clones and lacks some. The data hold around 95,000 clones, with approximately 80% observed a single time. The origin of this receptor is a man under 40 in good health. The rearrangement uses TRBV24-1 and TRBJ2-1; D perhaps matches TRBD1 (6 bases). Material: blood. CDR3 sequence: CATSDPDSRSYNEQFF. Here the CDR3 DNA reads TGTGCCACCAGTGACCCGGACAGCCGCTCCTACAATGAGCAGTTCTTC.